The 28 T cell receptor beta chains listed next were all sequenced from one sample in a study of identical twins. Using its own MiXCR run on the 5' RACE reads, TCRdb lists one record per CDR3 protein. The table includes 270,000 or so distinct CDR3 sequences, about 8.9% detected once. The sample was also reused in another study, on yellow fever vaccine responses in identical twins.

What was sequenced was CD8+ T cells sorted from blood. Receptor source: a woman younger than 30 in good health.

This clonotype came up a few times. The chain carries TRBV27 and TRBJ2-7; 10 bases are a match to TRBD2. CDR1 and CDR2 from the germline V gene are MNHEY and SMNVEV (reference sequence). The V segment lost 3 bases and the J segment 3 bases; nucleotides outside the gene matches: 5. The CDR3 is 15 residues long. The CDR3 protein is CASSFILAGYYEQYF. For the CDR3, the DNA is TGTGCCAGCAGTTTCATACTAGCGGGGTACTACGAGCAGTACTTC.

V is TRBV6-2 or TRBV6-3 and J is TRBJ2-3; D is perhaps TRBD1 (6 bases). CDR3 size: 16 residues. Germline V gene data show CDR1 as MNHEY and CDR2 as SVGEGT. V lost 6 bases and J 3 bases, leaving 19 bases between the germline ends. The CDR3 loop is CASSHTDSAPTDTQYF. CDR3 in DNA: TGTGCCAGCAGCCACACGGACAGTGCTCCTACAGATACGCAGTATTTT.

This clonotype was detected only a few times. The rearrangement links TRBV27 to TRBJ2-2, with 7 bases identical to TRBD2. From germline, CDR1 is MNHEY and CDR2 SMNVEV (reference sequence). The CDR3 sequence is 14 residues long. The ends lost 0 bases at V and 6 bases at J; junction bases unmatched: 1. The CDR3 region is CASSLSAGAGELFF. CDR3 bases: TGTGCCAGCAGTTTATCGGCGGGGGCCGGGGAGCTGTTTTTT.

The chain employs TRBV11-2 and TRBJ2-7, with D possibly TRBD1 on 6 matching bases. V was pared by 5 bases and J by 3 bases, with 26 bases between. From germline, CDR1 is SGHAT and CDR2 FQNNGV. The CDR3 sequence is 18 residues long. This CDR3 reads CASSTFPSRDTDFYEQYF. The DNA of the CDR3 is TGTGCCAGCAGCACATTCCCGTCCCGGGACACCGACTTCTACGAGCAGTACTTC.

The CDR3 sequence is CASSRALPPYNEQFF. For the CDR3, the DNA is TGTGCCAGCAGCAGGGCCCTGCCCCCCTACAATGAGCAGTTCTTC. The rearrangement joins TRBV7-9 to TRBJ2-1; D remains unclear. V was pared by 5 bases and J by 2 bases, with 13 bases between. Germline V gene sequence: CDR1 SEHNR, CDR2 FQNEAQ (reference sequence). The CDR3 contains 15 residues.

Concerning this clonotype: Possible read error: a much larger clone is one base away. The DNA of the CDR3 is TGTGCCATCAGCCGCCGGGACGGACAAGAGACCCAGTACTTC. Its protein is CAISRRDGQETQYF. This rearrangement joins TRBV5-8 to TRBJ2-5; D is possibly TRBD1 or TRBD2 (5 bases each). Per the germline V gene, CDR1 is SGHTS and CDR2 is YDEGEE. The CDR3 extends over 14 amino acids.

The table lists this clonotype with many counts. V is TRBV10-3 and J is TRBJ2-7; D might be TRBD1 (5 bases). This CDR3 comprises 15 residues. Deletions cut 3 bases from V and 0 bases from J, with 12 bases between. The germline CDR1 and CDR2 sequences are ENHRY and SYGVKD. Here the CDR3 DNA reads TGTGCCATCAGTGACCCACAGGTTAGCTCCTACGAGCAGTACTTC. It specifies CAISDPQVSSYEQYF.

The V and J genes are TRBV7-2 and TRBJ1-1, with D perhaps TRBD1 (5 bases). The V gene lost 6 bases and the J gene lost 9 bases, with 17 bases spanning the gap. Germline lookup yields CDR1 SGHTA and CDR2 FQGNSA. The CDR3 is 13 residues long. In nucleotides, the CDR3 is TGTGCCAGCAGGCCTGGTAAGACAGCGAAAGCTTTCTTT. Amino acid sequence: CASRPGKTAKAFF.

The rearrangement uses TRBV20-1 and TRBJ2-5; 8 nucleotides match TRBD1. Germline V gives CDR1 DFQATT, CDR2 SNEGSKA (reference sequence). V lost 5 bases to trimming and J lost 4 bases; unmatched junction nucleotides: 6. The CDR3 covers 13 residues. CDR3 nucleotide sequence: TGCAGTGCTCTGGACAGGGTTGGAGAGACCCAGTACTTC. This codes for CSALDRVGETQYF.

This clonotype showed up just a few times. The chain is built from TRBV5-5 and TRBJ2-7; 10 nucleotides align to TRBD2. Germline V gene lookup returns CDR1 SGHKS and CDR2 YYEKEE (reference sequence). The CDR3 is 16 amino acids. Germline trimming cut 4 bases from V and 2 bases from J; bases unmatched to any gene: 9. The CDR3 coding sequence is TGTGCCAGCAGCGACGTCCAGCGGGGGGGACCCTACGAGCAGTACTTC. Protein: CASSDVQRGGPYEQYF.

CDR3 bases: TGTGCCAGCAGACGGGGGACAGAAGTCTACGAGCAGTACTTC. Translated, it gives CASRRGTEVYEQYF. The chain uses TRBV7-2 and TRBJ2-7; possibly TRBD1 for D (7 bases). The CDR3 length is 14 residues. CDR1 and CDR2 (germline): SGHTA, FQGNSA. The germline V and J ends were trimmed by 6 bases and 3 bases, with 15 bases remaining between them.

The chain recombines TRBV29-1 with TRBJ1-4; weak D call: TRBD1 (5 bases). There are 11 residues in the CDR3. CDR1 SQVTM and CDR2 ANQGSEA come from the germline V gene. V was trimmed by 7 bases and J by 7 bases, leaving 10 bases between them. The CDR3 protein is CSALGGEKLFF. CDR3 DNA sequence: TGCAGCGCCTTGGGGGGTGAAAAACTGTTTTTT.

Worth noting for this clonotype: One end of the junction fails to match germline, which may point to a read error. The chain is built from TRBV20-1 and TRBJ2-1, with 8 bases identical to TRBD2. The CDR3 covers 14 residues. The V gene's germline CDR1 is DFQATT and CDR2 SNEGSKA (reference sequence). CDR3 coding DNA: TGCTGTGCTCCACGGGGGGGCCCGTACAATGAGCAGTTCTTC. Its translation is CCAPRGGPYNEQFF.

Only a few counts were recorded for this clonotype. The chain has TRBV10-3 and TRBJ2-7; 7 bases are shared with TRBD2. This CDR3 has 12 residues. V shed 9 bases, J shed 0 bases, and the junction held 2 bases outside the gene matches. The germline V gene encodes CDR1 ENHRY and CDR2 SYGVKD. The DNA for the CDR3 is TGTGCCATATCGGGGGGCTCCTACGAGCAGTACTTC. Its protein product is CAISGGSYEQYF.

The table lists this clonotype with a few counts. The rearrangement joins TRBV21-1 to TRBJ2-7; the tabulated D call, TRBD2, remains unverified against the DNA. TRBV21-1 is classified as a pseudogene. CDR3 length: 20 residues. The CDR3 loop is CASSTKTNTGAPAPDYEQYF. The DNA of the CDR3 is TGTGCCAGCAGCACAAAAACTAATACAGGAGCCCCGGCACCCGACTACGAGCAGTACTTC.

Many counts were recorded for this clonotype. The chain links TRBV10-3 to TRBJ2-3; D not resolved. The CDR3 is 15 residues long. Germline V gene sequence: CDR1 ENHRY, CDR2 SYGVKD. Trimming left V 2 bases short and J 4 bases short, with 13 bases between. The CDR3, as DNA: TGTGCCATCAGTGAGGGTAGCAACGGCGCAGATACGCAGTATTTT. Protein: CAISEGSNGADTQYF.

This clonotype was found many times. The J gene is TRBJ2-7, the V gene TRBV25-1; D gene unclear. Per germline, CDR1 MGHDK and CDR2 SYGVNS. CDR3 length equals 13 residues. V shed 6 bases and J shed 1 base, with 10 bases lying between them. The CDR3: CASRAPTSYEQYF. Here the CDR3 DNA reads TGTGCCAGCAGGGCCCCCACATCCTACGAGCAGTACTTC.

The chain uses TRBV6-1 and TRBJ2-5; D remains ambiguous. The V and J ends lost 5 bases and 5 bases respectively, with 21 bases between them. The germline V gene has CDR1 MNHNS and CDR2 SASEGT. The CDR3 runs to 16 residues. The CDR3, as DNA: TGTGCCAGCAGTCCTAGGGCCTCTGGTACGTCTGAGACCCAGTACTTC. Translating it yields CASSPRASGTSETQYF.

This clonotype was counted at least ten times. This chain joins TRBV7-8 and TRBJ1-5; weak D call: TRBD1 (5 bases). The ends were cut back, 4 bases at V and 4 bases at J, with 20 bases in the middle. The CDR3 contains 17 residues. Germline assignment: CDR1 SGHVS and CDR2 FQNEAQ. CDR3 region: CASSSRPPGEGNQPQHF. The CDR3 DNA reads as TGTGCCAGCAGCTCCCGGCCCCCCGGGGAGGGGAATCAGCCCCAGCATTTT.

This clonotype was observed a handful of times. V is TRBV7-9 and J is TRBJ2-1, with D unclear. The V end lost 2 bases, the J end lost 2 bases, and 10 bases lay between the germline ends. Germline CDR1 is SEHNR and CDR2 is FQNEAQ (reference sequence). The CDR3 covers 15 residues. The CDR3, as DNA: TGTGCCAGCAGCTTAAGTGGGCCCACCTACAATGAGCAGTTCTTC. Its protein is CASSLSGPTYNEQFF. Full variable domain (rest looked up from reference TRBV7-9 and TRBJ2-1): DTGVSQNPRHKITKRGQNVTFRCDPISEHNRLYWYRQTLGQGPEFLTYFQNEAQLEKSRLLSDRFSAERPKGSFSTLEIQRTEQGDSAMYLCASSLSGPTYNEQFFGPGTRLTVL.

The table lists this clonotype with a few counts. This chain uses TRBV5-1 with TRBJ2-2; 8 nucleotides line up with TRBD1. The CDR3 spans 15 residues. Trimming at V came to 4 bases and at J to 6 bases, leaving 8 bases not matched to a gene. CDR1 and CDR2 (germline): SGHRS, YFSETQ. The CDR3 bases are TGCGCCAGCAGCACTCGACAGGGGATGTCCGGGGAGCTGTTTTTT. It translates to CASSTRQGMSGELFF. Full variable domain (rest looked up from reference TRBV5-1 and TRBJ2-2): KAGVTQTPRYLIKTRGQQVTLSCSPISGHRSVSWYQQTPGQGLQFLFEYFSETQRNKGNFPGRFSGRQFSNSRSEMNVSTLELGDSALYLCASSTRQGMSGELFFGEGSRLTVL.

This clonotype showed up many times. The chain joins TRBV3-1 to TRBJ2-7; TRBD1 might be the D (6 bases). The CDR3 loop spans 14 amino acids. Trimming stripped 2 bases from V and 3 bases from J, with 11 bases between. Looked up from germline, CDR1 is LGHDT and CDR2 is YNNKEL (reference sequence). The CDR3 protein is CASSQSTGHYEQYF. The CDR3 region has the DNA TGTGCCAGCAGCCAATCAACAGGGCACTACGAGCAGTACTTC.

The chain couples TRBV28 to TRBJ2-1; D is perhaps TRBD2 (5 bases). V lost 5 bases and J 6 bases, leaving 14 bases between the germline ends. The CDR3 contains 14 residues. Germline CDR1 is MDHEN and CDR2 is SYDVKM. The CDR3 reads CASSPLLVFNEQFF. DNA for the CDR3: TGTGCCAGCAGTCCCCTACTAGTTTTCAATGAGCAGTTCTTC.

J is TRBJ1-3 and V is TRBV18; D is unclear. The CDR3 totals 13 residues. Germline V gene sequence: CDR1 KGHSH, CDR2 LQKENI. Deletions cut 8 bases from V and 4 bases from J, with 12 bases between. CDR3 amino acids: CASAASQGNTIYF. The CDR3 coding sequence is TGTGCCAGCGCAGCGAGCCAGGGAAACACCATATATTTT.

The rearrangement joins TRBV7-9 to TRBJ2-1; 9 nucleotides agree with TRBD1. The J segment lost 8 bases and the V segment lost 8 bases, leaving 13 bases of the junction unmatched. Germline-derived CDR1 and CDR2 are SEHNR and FQNEAQ (reference sequence). The CDR3 is made up of 15 amino acids. In nucleotides, the CDR3 is TGTGCCAGCCCCCGGGGGACAGGGCTTTTGGATGAGCAGTTCTTC. Translation gives CASPRGTGLLDEQFF.

CDR3 bases: TGTGCCAGCAGTGACTCTCAGAGGGGTGAGCAGTTCTTC. Translating it yields CASSDSQRGEQFF. The chain joins TRBV6-4 to TRBJ2-1, with D possibly being TRBD1 or TRBD2 (5 bases each). The length of the CDR3 is 13 residues. V was trimmed by 0 bases and J by 9 bases, leaving 9 bases between them. Germline V gives CDR1 MRHNA, CDR2 SNTAGT.

This clonotype was observed a few times. The chain is built from TRBV20-1 and TRBJ1-4, with 10 positions matching TRBD1. The V and J ends lost 5 bases and 5 bases, in that order; junction bases with no gene match: 8. CDR3 length equals 15 residues. Germline-derived CDR1 and CDR2 are DFQATT and SNEGSKA (reference sequence). The CDR3 sequence: CSAYLLDRGNEKLFF. DNA for the CDR3: TGCAGTGCTTACCTTTTGGACAGGGGGAATGAAAAACTGTTTTTT.

V and J are TRBV29-1 and TRBJ2-2, with D possibly being TRBD2 (5 bases). CDR3 length: 14 residues. V shed 6 bases and J shed 0 bases, with 11 bases lying between them. From germline, CDR1 is SQVTM and CDR2 ANQGSEA. For the CDR3, the DNA is TGCAGCGTACCACTAGACCCGAACACCGGGGAGCTGTTTTTT. Its translation is CSVPLDPNTGELFF.